This T cell receptor beta chain was retrieved from a study of CD4+ T cells in melanoma. Only in-frame clones appear in the TCRdb table, and some are missing; sequencing was by immunoSEQ multiplex PCR. The table shows around 15,000 clones, with around 80% occurring only once. Study-wide results and caveats: CD8+ T cell, macrophage and B cell function reportedly correlated with neoantigen-specific CD4+ T cells. In melanoma, neoantigen-specific CD4+ T cells reportedly differed in differentiation state.

This clone showed up just a few times. The antigen remains unidentified. This clonotype was obtained from a human donor with melanoma. The specimen sequenced was cells from a culture (not recorded whether cultured in vitro).

CDR3 sequence: CASSRIPILAGGGNEQFF. CDR3 DNA sequence: TGTGCCAGTAGTCGCATCCCGATCCTAGCGGGGGGCGGGAATGAGCAGTTCTTC. The V and J genes are TRBV19 and TRBJ2-1; 11 positions agree with TRBD2. J gave up 7 bases and V 5 bases, and 16 bases lay outside the gene matches. Germline values: CDR1 LNHDA, CDR2 SQIVND (reference sequence). This CDR3 has 18 amino acids.